Presented here are 15 T cell receptor beta chains from one specimen sequenced in a study of blood T cell repertoires in COVID-19 (dated by TCRdb to 2019 to 2021). Libraries were built with the immunoSEQ multiplex PCR assay. TCRdb took this table from immuneACCESS and kept in-frame rearrangements with V and J called. Such tables lack part of the clones; where checked against another copy, unresolved V genes explain under half of the gap, and the rest is unexplained. In all, the sample holds roughly 250,000 clones, and approximately 91% of those were seen once. Approximately 2.5% of the sample rests with the top ten. The sample consisted of PBMCs or T cells enriched from blood (not recorded which). The receptors here all came from a woman aged 40 to 50 with acute COVID-19.

The chain employs TRBV12-2 and TRBJ2-7; the D call of TRBD1 is as the table states it, not checked on the DNA. TRBV12-2 is a listed pseudogene. This CDR3 is built from 16 residues. CDR3 region: CASRLENDRGFDEQYF. The CDR3 DNA reads TGTGCAAGTCGCTTAGAGAACGACAGGGGGTTTGACGAGCAGTACTTC.

J is TRBJ2-7 and V is TRBV3-1 (or the pseudogene TRBV3-2); a possible D gene is TRBD1 (5 bases). V lost 5 bases and J lost 3, with 14 bases in between. The CDR3 is 14 residues long. CDR1 and CDR2 from the germline V gene are LGHDT and YNNKEL (reference sequence). In nucleotides, the CDR3 is TGTGCCAGCAGCGCCGTGGACGGACACTACGAGCAGTACTTC. It codes for CASSAVDGHYEQYF.

The chain recombines TRBV2 with TRBJ1-5; 9 bases are shared with TRBD1. Trimming at V came to 3 bases and at J to 1 base, leaving 7 bases not matched to a gene. This CDR3 is 17 amino acids long. The germline gives CDR1 SNHLY, CDR2 FYNNEI. CDR3 bases: TGTGCCAGCAGTGAGGGGACAGGGCGCGGAAGCAATCAGCCCCAGCATTTT. Its protein product is CASSEGTGRGSNQPQHF.

The rearrangement links TRBV18 to TRBJ2-3; D may be TRBD1 (6 bases). The CDR3 loop spans 13 amino acids. Trimming left V 2 bases short and J 6 bases short, with 9 bases between. Germline V CDR1 and CDR2: KGHSH, LQKENI. The CDR3 loop is CASSPKDSDTQYF. The CDR3 DNA follows: TGTGCCAGCTCACCAAAGGACAGTGATACGCAGTATTTT. Filled out from reference TRBV18 and TRBJ2-3, the complete variable domain reads NAGVMQNPRHLVRRRGQEARLRCSPMKGHSHVYWYRQLPEEGLKFMVYLQKENIIDESGMPKERFSAEFPKEGPSILRIQQVVRGDSAAYFCASSPKDSDTQYFGPGTRLTVL.

This chain connects TRBV5-8 to TRBJ2-7; 9 bases align to TRBD2. V lost 4 bases, J lost 4 bases, and 12 bases stayed unmatched. The CDR3 contains 16 residues. Germline-derived CDR1 and CDR2 are SGHTS and YDEGEE. The CDR3 DNA reads TGTGCCAGCAGCCGATGGAGGGGCGGGGGGGCTTACGAGCAGTACTTC. Its protein is CASSRWRGGGAYEQYF.

This chain connects TRBV27 to TRBJ2-1; 11 positions match TRBD2. Germline-derived CDR1 and CDR2 are MNHEY and SMNVEV (reference sequence). CDR3 size: 20 residues. V shed 8 bases, J shed 4 bases, and the junction held 22 bases outside the gene matches. CDR3 in DNA: TGTGCCAGCCGTAGAGGCCAGGGAGTTAGCGGGAGGGGGATTTACAATGAGCAGTTCTTC. Protein sequence: CASRRGQGVSGRGIYNEQFF.

V is TRBV2 and J is TRBJ2-1; 7 bases match TRBD2. V trimming: 8 bases; J trimming: 6 bases; junction bases outside the gene matches: 1. Germline lookup yields CDR1 SNHLY and CDR2 FYNNEI. This CDR3 has 11 residues. The CDR3 DNA follows: TGTGCCAGCGGGAGGGGCAATGAGCAGTTCTTC. Encoded protein: CASGRGNEQFF. The variable domain in full, completed from reference TRBV2 and TRBJ2-1, reads EPEVTQTPSHQVTQMGQEVILRCVPISNHLYFYWYRQILGQKVEFLVSFYNNEISEKSEIFDDQFSVERPDGSNFTLKIRSTKLEDSAMYFCASGRGNEQFFGPGTRLTVL.

V and J are TRBV19 and TRBJ1-5; 8 bases map to TRBD1. Germline CDR1 is LNHDA and CDR2 is SQIVND (reference sequence). V lost 4 bases, J lost 3 bases, and 2 bases stayed unmatched. This CDR3 is built from 14 residues. The CDR3 nucleotides read TGTGCCAGTAGTAAGACAGGGGCCAATCAGCCCCAGCATTTT. This codes for CASSKTGANQPQHF.

The genes are TRBV4-1 and TRBJ2-2; tentative D call: TRBD1 (5 bases). Trimming pared 4 bases from V and 3 bases from J, leaving 9 bases between. Germline CDR1 reads MGHRA; CDR2 reads YSYEKL. This CDR3 region has 14 residues. CDR3 DNA: TGCGCCAGCAGCCCGAGCAGGGACACCGGGGAGCTGTTTTTT. Its protein is CASSPSRDTGELFF.

The V gene is TRBV28, the J gene TRBJ1-5; 7 nucleotides match TRBD1. The CDR3 is 14 residues long. CDR1 MDHEN and CDR2 SYDVKM come from the germline V gene. Germline trimming cut 6 bases from V and 7 bases from J; bases unmatched to any gene: 9. The CDR3 is CASSHDRARQPQHF. CDR3 bases: TGTGCCAGCAGCCACGACAGGGCCCGCCAGCCCCAGCATTTT.

This rearrangement joins TRBV21-1 to TRBJ1-5. TRBV21-1 is tagged as a pseudogene. This CDR3 is 17 amino acids long. CDR3 loop: CASSWGGPSIGPQPQHF. The CDR3, as DNA: TGTGCCAGCAGCTGGGGGGGGCCCTCGATAGGTCCGCAGCCCCAGCATTTT.

The gene calls are TRBV7-6 and TRBJ2-5; tentatively, D is TRBD2 (6 bases). Germline assignment: CDR1 SGHVS and CDR2 FNYEAQ. The length of the CDR3 is 14 residues. V lost 1 base, J lost 5 bases, and 11 bases lay in between. DNA of the CDR3: TGTGCCAGCAGCTTAGGAGGCCTAGCGGAGACCCAGTACTTC. Encoded protein: CASSLGGLAETQYF.

The V call is TRBV18, the J call TRBJ2-1, with TRBD2 matching over 7 bases. V trimming: 2 bases; J trimming: 4 bases; junction bases outside the gene matches: 14. The CDR3 runs to 18 residues. Germline-derived CDR1 and CDR2 are KGHSH and LQKENI. CDR3 nucleotide sequence: TGTGCCAGCTCACCAGCGCGTGTATCTAGCGGTACTTACAATGAGCAGTTCTTC. Its translation is CASSPARVSSGTYNEQFF.

The chain combines TRBV9 with TRBJ2-1; D ambiguous. Germline assignment: CDR1 SGDLS and CDR2 YYNGEE. CDR3 size: 15 residues. V was pared by 0 bases and J by 7 bases, with 14 bases between. CDR3 bases: TGTGCCAGCAGCGTAGAAATTGCTACCGTTAATGAGCAGTTCTTC. This gives the protein CASSVEIATVNEQFF.

The chain carries TRBV3-1 (or the pseudogene TRBV3-2) and TRBJ2-5; 9 bases fit TRBD1. The CDR3 spans 14 residues. The J segment lost 5 bases and the V segment lost 6 bases, leaving 7 bases of the junction unmatched. Germline assignment: CDR1 LGHDT and CDR2 YNNKEL (reference sequence). CDR3 residues: CASRFTGGHETQYF. DNA for the CDR3: TGTGCCAGCAGGTTCACAGGGGGCCACGAGACCCAGTACTTC.